The 3 T cell receptor beta chains in this list originate from one sample, sequenced in a study of T cell responses to AZD1222 COVID-19 vaccine. TCRdb keeps only in-frame clones here, not all; method: immunoSEQ multiplex PCR. The data contain more than 150,000 clones, 85% to 90% of them singletons. Sequencing was performed on peripheral blood, taken on day 0 of AZD1222 vaccination. The source of these receptors is an adult in good health.

This chain joins TRBV4-2 and TRBJ2-3; 7 bases agree with TRBD2. The CDR3 runs to 16 residues. With 2 bases clipped from V and 2 bases from J, the junction kept 7 bases outside the gene matches. Germline V lookup: CDR1 LGHNA, CDR2 YNFKEQ. CDR3 amino acids: CASSQPSGWDTDTQYF. CDR3 in DNA: TGTGCCAGCAGCCAACCTAGCGGCTGGGACACAGATACGCAGTATTTT.

On this clone: The same CDR3 arises from other DNA sequences in this sample as well. The chain is built from TRBV15 and TRBJ1-1; 8 nucleotides match TRBD1. V gave up 3 bases and J gave up 1 base; unmatched junction bases: 4. Germline CDR1 is LNHNV and CDR2 is YYDKDF (reference sequence). The CDR3 has 15 amino acids. The CDR3 is CATSRGGQGNTEAFF. The CDR3 DNA is TGTGCCACCAGCAGGGGAGGACAGGGGAACACTGAAGCTTTCTTT.

J is TRBJ2-3 and V is TRBV4-1, with TRBD2 matching 16 bases. V gave up 6 bases and J gave up 3 bases; unmatched junction bases: 12. CDR3 length equals 19 residues. The germline gives CDR1 MGHRA, CDR2 YSYEKL. CDR3 amino acids: CASRETGTSGGAYTDTQYF. In DNA form, the CDR3 reads TGCGCCAGCAGAGAAACCGGGACTAGCGGGGGGGCGTATACAGATACGCAGTATTTT.